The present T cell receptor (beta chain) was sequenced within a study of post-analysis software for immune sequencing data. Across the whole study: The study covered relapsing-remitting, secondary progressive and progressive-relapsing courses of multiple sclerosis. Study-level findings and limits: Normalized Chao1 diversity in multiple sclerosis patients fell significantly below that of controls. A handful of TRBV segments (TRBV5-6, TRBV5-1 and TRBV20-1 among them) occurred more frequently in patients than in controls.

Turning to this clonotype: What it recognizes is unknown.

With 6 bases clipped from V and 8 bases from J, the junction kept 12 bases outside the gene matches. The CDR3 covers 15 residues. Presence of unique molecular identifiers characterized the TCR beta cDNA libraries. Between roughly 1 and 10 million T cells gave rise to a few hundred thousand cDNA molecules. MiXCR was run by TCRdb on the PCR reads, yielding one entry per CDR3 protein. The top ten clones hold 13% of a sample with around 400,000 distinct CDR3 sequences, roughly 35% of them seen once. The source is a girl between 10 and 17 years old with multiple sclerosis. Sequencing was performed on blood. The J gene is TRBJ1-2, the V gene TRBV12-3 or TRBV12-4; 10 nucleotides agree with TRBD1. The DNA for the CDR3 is TGTGCCAGCAGGAAACTCGGACAGGGGGTGGGGGGCTACACCTTC. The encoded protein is CASRKLGQGVGGYTF.